This T cell receptor (beta chain) was identified during a study of naive CD8 T cells in extremely preterm neonates. Assay used: immunoSEQ multiplex PCR; TCRdb lists only in-frame clones, some missing. Seen here are tens of thousands of clones, about 87% observed once, and the top ten hold approximately 0.92%. Samples were taken at extremely preterm deliveries at roughly 22-28 weeks of gestation. Mothers with known HIV infection were excluded. Live Annexin V-negative naive CD3+CD8+CD45RA+CCR7+ T cells were sorted. In its sample, this clone was seen once. Its antigen remains unidentified. Germline V CDR1 and CDR2: MGHRA, YSYEKL. The V gene lost 0 bases and the J gene lost 4 bases, with 16 bases spanning the gap. This CDR3 contains 16 residues. Study results and caveats: CDR3 nucleotide sharing was over 2.5% in preterm, about 0.44% term, around 0.033% children, around 0.0096% adults. iChao1 richness was lowest in preterm neonates, significantly versus all ages. Preterm CDR3s were shorter than older groups', with fewer N additions and less trimming.

This clonotype was sampled from a boy who was born preterm. The sample was naive CD8+ T cells from cord blood. The J gene is TRBJ2-7, the V gene TRBV4-1; D might be TRBD1 (6 bases). The CDR3 DNA is TGCGCCAGCAGCCAAGATCAAGACAGGCGCCATTACGAGCAGTACTTC. This codes for CASSQDQDRRHYEQYF.